This TCR beta chain was observed in a study of early T cells in non-severe SARS-CoV-2 infection (dated by TCRdb to the early 2020s). Regarding the complete study: Because TCR sequencing relied on bulk RNA taken from unsorted whole blood, pairing of alpha and beta chains was not possible.

The germline ends are 7 bases apart after V is trimmed by 2 bases and J by 2 bases. CDR1 and CDR2 were assigned from the germline V gene as SGHVS and FQNEAQ. The CDR3 measures 14 amino acids from cysteine to phenylalanine. CDR3 DNA is the only sequence kept; it has 42 bases, read in frame from the first base. This was a case-control study nested in a cohort of healthcare workers in London, UK, who had nasopharyngeal swab PCR tests and blood samples taken every week. Healthcare workers were recruited during the week of the UK lockdown, between 23 and 31 March 2020, and followed weekly for up to about 15 weeks. The paper as a whole reports these results and caveats: VDJdb matching was skewed toward anti-spike CD8 responses, so virus-specific expansions were likely underestimated and private and CD4 specificities were missed.

There are a few counts of this clonotype. Its target antigen remains unknown. No base quality values were provided; no much bigger clone lies one nucleotide off. The library was prepared using 5' RACE. The data were produced on a NextSeq 500. In the TCR library protocol, unique molecular identifiers were attached to individual cDNA molecules to correct for PCR bias and sequencing error. Both TCR alpha and beta chains were sequenced, and tight co-correlation was observed between alpha and beta sequence abundances in each sample. The authors' pipeline ran thus. Decombinator V4 was used to perform V gene, J gene and CDR3 annotation of TCR sequences. TCRs were defined as expanded if a significant change between any two time points was detected under a Poisson model with p below 0.0001. TCR abundances were normalised to the total number of TCRs sequenced per sample and expressed as counts per million. MAIT TCRs were defined by TRAV1-2 paired with TRAJ12, TRAJ20 or TRAJ33, and iNKT TCRs by TRAV10 paired with TRAJ18. VDJdb, accessed 1 November 2021, was searched for CMV, EBV and SARS-CoV-2 annotated TCRs, with TCRs annotated for multiple antigens excluded. The public sequencing data were trimmed at Q25 with fastp and processed into clonotypes with MiXCR by TCRdb, which kept only in-frame beta chains. Rows are unified per CDR3 protein, each entry keeping the most common DNA and genes. Here the V and J calls rest on TCRdb's processing, not on the authors' analysis. This sample holds 35,000 to 50,000 distinct CDR3 sequences; around 7% were observed only once. Roughly 4.5% of the sample is taken by the ten largest.

Here the chain combines TRBV7-8 and TRBJ1-3; a confident D gene designation cannot be given. Sequencing was performed on whole blood. The clonotype was recovered from an adult who was a healthcare worker with PCR-confirmed SARS-CoV-2 infection or an uninfected control (not recorded which). The nucleotide sequence reads as follows: TGTGCCAGCAGCTTACTCCGAACTGGAAACACCATATATTTT. It translates to CASSLLRTGNTIYF. Extended through the reference TRBV7-8 and TRBJ1-3 proteins, this CDR3 yields the full variable domain: GAGVSQSPRYKVAKRGQDVALRCDPISGHVSLFWYQQALGQGPEFLTYFQNEAQLDKSGLPSDRFFAERPEGSVSTLKIQRTQQEDSAVYLCASSLLRTGNTIYFGEGSWLTVV.